The 9 T cell receptor beta chains below were found in one sample sequenced in a study of blood T cell repertoires in COVID-19. The repertoire was sequenced with immunoSEQ multiplex PCR; TCRdb's copy has only in-frame clones and lacks some. The sample yields about 36,000 clones, about nine tenths seen once. Sequences were obtained from peripheral blood. The receptors here all came from a human donor in a cohort sampled during active COVID-19.

V is TRBV18 and J is TRBJ1-2; D uncertain. The CDR3 runs to 15 residues. Trimming removed 2 bases at V and 1 base at J, with 11 bases between. CDR1 KGHSH and CDR2 LQKENI come from the germline V gene. The CDR3 region has the DNA TGTGCCAGCTCACCAGCGGAATCCGGTAACTATGGCTACACCTTC. Residues: CASSPAESGNYGYTF.

CDR3 residues: CASSLWSEQFF. CDR3 sequence (DNA): TGTGCCAGCAGTTTATGGAGTGAGCAGTTCTTC. The V gene is TRBV28, the J gene TRBJ2-1; D uncertain. Trimming pared 0 bases from V and 9 bases from J, leaving 3 bases between. This CDR3 is built from 11 residues. Germline CDR1 reads MDHEN; CDR2 reads SYDVKM.

The chain has TRBV7-2 and TRBJ2-5; 11 bases match TRBD2. V was pared by 4 bases and J by 1 base, with 8 bases of the junction left unmatched. The CDR3 is 17 residues long. Germline CDR1 and CDR2: SGHTA and FQGNSA. CDR3 residues: CASSSHSGRAAQETQYF. The DNA of the CDR3 is TGTGCCAGCAGCTCTCATAGCGGGAGGGCGGCCCAAGAGACCCAGTACTTC. The full variable domain, rest sourced from reference TRBV7-2 and TRBJ2-5, is GAGVSQSPSNKVTEKGKDVELRCDPISGHTALYWYRQSLGQGLEFLIYFQGNSAPDKSGLPSDRFSAERTGGSVSTLTIQRTQQEDSAVYLCASSSHSGRAAQETQYFGPGTRLLVL.

The chain couples TRBV5-1 to TRBJ1-1; 8 bases align to TRBD1. CDR3 length: 14 amino acids. Trimming removed 1 base from V and 3 bases from J; junction bases left unmatched: 2. Looked up from germline, CDR1 is SGHRS and CDR2 is YFSETQ. CDR3 protein: CASSLRQGYTEAFF. DNA of the CDR3: TGCGCCAGCAGCTTGAGACAGGGGTACACTGAAGCTTTCTTT.

The CDR3 is CASSWDRGVGTEAFF. The CDR3 DNA reads as TGTGCCAGCAGTTGGGACAGGGGAGTAGGTACTGAAGCTTTCTTT. The J gene is TRBJ1-1, the V gene TRBV27, with 10 bases aligning to TRBD1. The J segment lost 5 bases and the V segment lost 4 bases, leaving 7 bases of the junction unmatched. The CDR3 runs 15 residues. CDR1 MNHEY and CDR2 SMNVEV come from the germline V gene (reference sequence).

This sequence joins TRBV5-5 and TRBJ2-2; 9 bases align to TRBD1. The CDR3 has 16 amino acids. V dropped 2 bases and J dropped 4; count of bases not matched to a gene: 6. Germline V gives CDR1 SGHKS, CDR2 YYEKEE (reference sequence). CDR3 residues: CASSLEQGARTGELFF. CDR3 coding DNA: TGTGCCAGCAGCTTAGAACAGGGGGCCCGCACCGGGGAGCTGTTTTTT. The variable domain in full, with the rest retrieved from reference TRBV5-5 and TRBJ2-2, is DAGVTQSPTHLIKTRGQQVTLRCSPISGHKSVSWYQQVLGQGPQFIFQYYEKEERGRGNFPDRFSARQFPNYSSELNVNALLLGDSALYLCASSLEQGARTGELFFGEGSRLTVL.

This clone was detected once. V usage is TRBV2 and J usage is TRBJ2-3, with 9 positions matching TRBD1. V shed 6 bases, J shed 9 bases, and the junction held 7 bases outside the gene matches. The CDR3 covers 13 residues. In germline, CDR1 is SNHLY, CDR2 FYNNEI. CDR3 sequence (DNA): TGTGCCAGCAGGGACAGGGGTGCGAGGACGCAGTATTTT. Residues: CASRDRGARTQYF. Together with reference TRBV2 and TRBJ2-3, the CDR3 gives the full variable domain: EPEVTQTPSHQVTQMGQEVILRCVPISNHLYFYWYRQILGQKVEFLVSFYNNEISEKSEIFDDQFSVERPDGSNFTLKIRSTKLEDSAMYFCASRDRGARTQYFGPGTRLTVL.

Here the CDR3 reads CASSDDRGGSPTGYTF. DNA for the CDR3: TGTGCCAGCAGTGACGACAGGGGGGGATCCCCTACTGGCTACACCTTC. J is TRBJ1-2 and V is TRBV25-1; TRBD1 matches at 9 bases. The germline V gene encodes CDR1 MGHDK and CDR2 SYGVNS. The CDR3 spans 16 residues. V shed 3 bases and J 7 bases; nucleotides not matched to a gene: 12.

J is TRBJ1-2 and V is TRBV19, with D unresolved. V lost 7 bases and J 9 bases, leaving 21 bases between the germline ends. The CDR3 loop spans 14 amino acids. Germline V CDR1 and CDR2: LNHDA, SQIVND (reference sequence). The CDR3 DNA reads as TGTGCCAGTACTGACAACCACCTCTACGAACGCTACACCTTC. This translates into CASTDNHLYERYTF.